This passage covers 6 T cell receptor beta chains from one sample sequenced in a study of cytomegalovirus exposure and HLA in healthy donors. With 60 Vbeta and 13 Jbeta primers, the PCR was carried out. Assay used: immunoSEQ multiplex PCR; TCRdb lists only in-frame clones, some missing. The sample yields 150,000 or so clones, roughly 79% seen once. The sample comprised PBMCs. The receptors come from a woman younger than 35 in good health and CMV-seropositive.

This chain connects TRBV19 to TRBJ1-2, with 9 bases fitting TRBD1. V trimming: 4 bases; J trimming: 6 bases; junction bases outside the gene matches: 6. CDR3 length: 14 amino acids. Germline assignment: CDR1 LNHDA and CDR2 SQIVND (reference sequence). CDR3 protein: CASSTTGGVDGYTF. CDR3 nucleotides: TGTGCCAGTAGTACAACAGGGGGCGTCGATGGCTACACCTTC.

The genes are TRBV2 and TRBJ1-2, with D unresolved. Germline V gene lookup returns CDR1 SNHLY and CDR2 FYNNEI. There are 13 residues in the CDR3. The ends were cut back, 3 bases at V and 2 bases at J, with 7 bases in the middle. CDR3 sequence reads: CASSDKLNYGYTF. The CDR3 DNA sequence: TGTGCCAGCAGTGATAAGCTCAACTATGGCTACACCTTC.

This sequence joins TRBV4-2 and TRBJ1-1; D may be TRBD1 (5 bases). This CDR3 has 18 residues. V was clipped by 0 bases and J by 3 bases, with 20 bases between them. CDR1 and CDR2 from the germline V gene are LGHNA and YNFKEQ. The CDR3 DNA reads TGTGCCAGCAGCCAAGATCCTACCCCCAGGGCCATATACACTGAAGCTTTCTTT. This sequence encodes CASSQDPTPRAIYTEAFF.

The V gene is TRBV28, the J gene TRBJ2-2, with TRBD2 identical over 7 bases. The germline CDR1 and CDR2 sequences are MDHEN and SYDVKM. Trimming at V came to 8 bases and at J to 4 bases, leaving 7 bases not matched to a gene. The CDR3 consists of 14 residues. The CDR3 nucleotides read TGTGCCAGCCGGCGGGGCGGGGGCACCGGGGAGCTGTTTTTT. It is translated as CASRRGGGTGELFF. Variable domain in full (rest from reference TRBV28 and TRBJ2-2): DVKVTQSSRYLVKRTGEKVFLECVQDMDHENMFWYRQDPGLGLRLIYFSYDVKMKEKGDIPEGYSVSREKKERFSLILESASTNQTSMYLCASRRGGGTGELFFGEGSRLTVL.

The rearrangement uses TRBV9 and TRBJ2-2; D call uncertain. CDR3 length: 15 amino acids. V lost 2 bases and J 5 bases, leaving 13 bases between the germline ends. The germline V gene encodes CDR1 SGDLS and CDR2 YYNGEE. CDR3 in DNA: TGTGCCAGCAGCGTTGTCCAGGAAACGACCGGGGAGCTGTTTTTT. This codes for CASSVVQETTGELFF.

J is TRBJ1-2 and V is TRBV7-9, with 10 bases matching TRBD1. Per the germline V gene, CDR1 is SEHNR and CDR2 is FQNEAQ (reference sequence). V lost 3 bases, J lost 7 bases, and 11 bases stayed unmatched. The CDR3 spans 16 residues. In DNA, the CDR3 is TGTGCCAGCAGCTTGGGAACCGGGACAGGGGTTCGTGGCTACACCTTC. It yields the protein CASSLGTGTGVRGYTF.